This T cell receptor (beta chain) was obtained from a study of T-cell reconstitution after alpha-beta-depleted transplantation in children. Germline lookup yields CDR1 KGHDR and CDR2 SFDVKD. J lost 8 bases, V lost 3 bases, and 17 bases had no gene match. The CDR3 has 18 amino acids. Unique molecular identifiers were incorporated into the prepared TCRbeta library. TCRdb reprocessed the PCR reads with MiXCR, giving one entry per CDR3 protein. The data contain fewer than 400,000 distinct CDR3 sequences, about a fifth of them singletons. This clonotype came up once. Sequencing was performed on PBMCs from the stem cell graft donor, taken from the stem cell graft. The V call is TRBV24-1, the J call TRBJ2-1; TRBD2 matches at 8 bases. The TCR originated in a human donor who donated a stem cell graft to a child with acute myeloid leukemia. The CDR3 bases are TGTGCCACCAGTGATGGGGGTATACTGGGAGCGGGAGTTTATGAGCAGTTCTTC. This translates into CATSDGGILGAGVYEQFF.